This is a list of T cell receptor beta chains from one sample in a study of CD8+ T cells in alopecia areata. Some clones are missing from TCRdb's copy, which holds only in-frame ones; the method was immunoSEQ multiplex PCR. The top ten clones hold around 15% of a sample with about 94,000 clones, just over 70% of them seen once. Specimen: CD8+ T cells sorted from blood, collected at week 44, from a patient treated with tofacitinib. These receptors originate from a human donor with alopecia areata. Both conserved end residues are part of each CDR3. The D gene is left open where the match is weak. Some rows mark clone size as missing; the rest say once, few, many or name a class of expanded clone.

d_gene,v_gene,j_gene,abundance,CDR3aa,CDR3nt
-,TRBV7-2,TRBJ1-5,-,CASSPEVGGNQPQHF,TGTGCCAGCAGCCCGGAGGTTGGGGGCAATCAGCCCCAGCATTTT
-,TRBV29-1,TRBJ2-1,-,CSVGQGRNEQFF,TGCAGCGTTGGCCAGGGTAGGAATGAGCAGTTCTTC
-,TRBV30,TRBJ2-7,once,CAWRITGYEQYF,TGTGCCTGGAGAATAACAGGGTACGAGCAGTACTTC
TRBD1,TRBV15,TRBJ2-7,-,CATSRDRRDSNTF,TGTGCCACCAGCAGAGACCGCCGGGACAGCAACACATTC
TRBD2,TRBV14,TRBJ2-1,once,CASRAGGDNEQFF,TGTGCCAGCAGGGCCGGGGGGGACAATGAGCAGTTCTTC
-,TRBV18,TRBJ2-3,-,CASSPYREGLTQYF,TGTGCCAGCTCACCATACCGGGAAGGATTAACGCAGTATTTT
TRBD1,TRBV27,TRBJ1-4,-,CASSLYRGDGEKLFF,TGTGCCAGCAGTCTGTACAGGGGTGACGGTGAAAAACTGTTTTTT
TRBD1,TRBV7-2,TRBJ1-1,-,CASSLSRGENTEAFF,TGTGCCAGCAGCTTGAGCAGGGGGGAAAACACTGAAGCTTTCTTT
-,TRBV29-1,TRBJ1-2,-,CSAERIGNYGYTF,TGCAGCGCGGAGAGGATAGGGAACTATGGCTACACCTTC
-,TRBV6-5,TRBJ2-3,-,CASSSTGYGDTQYF,TGTGCCAGCAGTTCCACAGGGTACGGAGATACGCAGTATTTT
TRBD1,TRBV5-6,TRBJ2-7,-,CASSQQGYEQYF,TGTGCCAGCAGCCAACAGGGGTACGAGCAGTACTTC
-,TRBV7-2,TRBJ2-1,-,CASSSTGAYNEQFF,TGTGCCAGCAGCTCAACCGGAGCTTACAATGAGCAGTTCTTC
-,TRBV4-3,TRBJ1-1,-,CASSQEFSPGKNTEAFF,TGCGCCAGCAGCCAAGAATTTAGCCCAGGGAAAAACACTGAAGCTTTCTTT
-,TRBV5-4,TRBJ1-2,once,CASSHDGTPNYGYTF,TGTGCCAGCAGCCACGATGGGACACCGAACTATGGCTACACCTTC
-,TRBV7-3,TRBJ1-1,-,CASSFGGNTEAFF,TGTGCCAGCAGCTTCGGGGGGAACACTGAAGCTTTCTTT
TRBD1,TRBV5-1,TRBJ2-5,-,CASSSGQEETQYF,TGCGCCAGCAGCTCGGGACAGGAGGAGACCCAGTACTTC
-,TRBV7-3,TRBJ1-1,once,CASSLNGDYTEAFF,TGTGCCAGCAGCTTAAATGGCGACTACACTGAAGCTTTCTTT
-,TRBV7-9,TRBJ2-7,few,CASRSGSYEQYF,TGTGCCAGCAGATCAGGGAGTTACGAGCAGTACTTC
-,TRBV12-5,TRBJ2-5,-,CASGLGLQNQETQYF,TGTGCTAGTGGTTTGGGACTACAAAACCAAGAGACCCAGTACTTC
-,TRBV23-1,TRBJ2-3,-,CARETLTSTDTQYF,TGCGCCAGGGAGACCCTGACGAGCACAGATACGCAGTATTTT
-,TRBV19,TRBJ1-2,-,CASRPSVGADDPYGYTF,TGTGCCAGTAGGCCCTCAGTTGGGGCAGATGACCCCTATGGCTACACCTTC
-,TRBV6-6,TRBJ1-1,-,CASSYWESTEAFF,TGTGCCAGCAGTTACTGGGAGAGCACTGAAGCTTTCTTT
-,TRBV7-2,TRBJ2-1,-,CASSPYSFDNEQFF,TGTGCCAGCAGCCCCTATTCCTTCGACAATGAGCAGTTCTTC
-,TRBV30,TRBJ1-1,-,CAWSEGTNTEAFF,TGTGCCTGGTCGGAGGGGACGAACACTGAAGCTTTCTTT
-,TRBV19,TRBJ2-7,-,CASSSQGYEQYF,TGTGCCAGTAGTTCGCAGGGCTACGAGCAGTACTTC
TRBD1,TRBV4-3,TRBJ1-2,-,CASDGDRGQEGYTF,TGCGCCAGCGATGGAGACAGGGGTCAGGAAGGCTACACCTTC
-,TRBV5-4,TRBJ1-2,-,CASSSLPPENNYGYTF,TGTGCCAGCAGCTCTCTCCCTCCGGAAAATAACTATGGCTACACCTTC
-,TRBV2,TRBJ1-6,-,CASSDRGGSPLHF,TGTGCCAGCAGTGACAGGGGTGGGTCACCCCTCCACTTT
TRBD1,TRBV7-9,TRBJ1-5,-,CASSSTRTGQSNQPQHF,TGTGCCAGCAGCTCCACGCGGACAGGGCAGAGCAATCAGCCCCAGCATTTT
TRBD1,TRBV5-1,TRBJ2-7,-,CASSVDRGSLEQYF,TGCGCCAGCAGCGTCGACAGGGGGTCTCTCGAGCAGTACTTC
-,TRBV16,TRBJ1-1,-,CASSLTDEAFF,TGTGCCAGCAGCCTCACGGATGAAGCTTTCTTT
TRBD2,TRBV29-1,TRBJ2-3,few,CSVEPTSGGEWSTQYF,TGCAGCGTTGAACCTACTAGCGGGGGGGAATGGAGTACGCAGTATTTT
-,TRBV30,TRBJ2-6,-,CAWSVSGANVLTF,TGTGCCTGGAGCGTCAGCGGGGCCAACGTCCTGACTTTC
-,TRBV5-6,TRBJ2-5,-,CASSLAGMETQYF,TGTGCCAGCAGCTTGGCAGGGATGGAGACCCAGTACTTC
TRBD1,TRBV19,TRBJ2-7,-,CASSDRDREYEQYF,TGTGCCAGTAGTGACCGGGACAGGGAGTACGAGCAGTACTTC
-,TRBV19,TRBJ1-1,-,CASSMVRDGGTEAFF,TGTGCCAGTAGTATGGTCAGGGACGGGGGCACTGAAGCTTTCTTT
-,TRBV5-4,TRBJ2-6,many,CASSQDGSSGANVLTF,TGCGCCAGCAGCCAAGATGGGAGCTCTGGGGCCAACGTCCTGACTTTC
-,TRBV6-5,TRBJ1-1,-,CASSYSGDEAFF,TGTGCCAGCAGTTACTCGGGCGATGAAGCTTTCTTT
TRBD1,TRBV7-9,TRBJ1-1,-,CASSSSGGAGTEAFF,TGTGCCAGCAGCTCATCAGGGGGGGCTGGCACTGAAGCTTTCTTT
-,TRBV29-1,TRBJ2-7,-,CSAKAQGAYEQYF,TGCAGCGCCAAGGCTCAGGGCGCGTACGAGCAGTACTTC
TRBD1,TRBV29-1,TRBJ1-2,-,CSVAGTENYGYTF,TGCAGCGTGGCCGGGACAGAAAACTATGGCTACACCTTC
-,TRBV5-6,TRBJ1-1,-,CASSLTVNTEAFF,TGTGCCAGCAGCTTAACAGTGAACACTGAAGCTTTCTTT
-,TRBV29-1,TRBJ2-7,-,CSVEGRESYEQYF,TGCAGCGTTGAAGGCAGGGAGTCCTACGAGCAGTACTTC
-,TRBV2,TRBJ2-1,once,CASSERGHEQFF,TGTGCCAGCAGTGAGAGGGGTCATGAGCAGTTCTTC
TRBD2,TRBV18,TRBJ2-1,few,CASSPLAGDYNEQFF,TGTGCCAGCTCACCCCTAGCGGGGGACTACAATGAGCAGTTCTTC
TRBD1,TRBV4-3,TRBJ1-1,-,CASSQGTGRSTEAFF,TGCGCCAGCAGCCAAGGGACAGGGAGAAGCACTGAAGCTTTCTTT
-,TRBV5-1,TRBJ1-1,-,CASSLIDMNTEAFF,TGCGCCAGCAGCTTGATTGATATGAACACTGAAGCTTTCTTT
-,TRBV19,TRBJ1-1,-,CASSIGDGVSMNTEAFF,TGTGCCAGTAGTATAGGGGACGGAGTTTCAATGAACACTGAAGCTTTCTTT
-,TRBV19,TRBJ2-7,-,CASSMPGYEQYF,TGTGCCAGTAGTATGCCGGGCTACGAGCAGTACTTC
TRBD2,TRBV7-8,TRBJ2-3,-,CASRPSGGAADTQYF,TGTGCCAGCAGACCTAGCGGGGGGGCAGCAGATACGCAGTATTTT